Presented here are 5 T cell receptor beta chains from one specimen sequenced in a study of CD8+CD57+ T cells in acquired aplastic anemia. Sequencing was done on patients that had shown CD8+CD57+ cell expansion by flow cytometry. For CDR3 and TCR beta VDJ profiling, genomic DNA was the template used. One entry per CDR3 protein results from TCRdb running MiXCR on the reads. The sample has about 200,000 distinct CDR3 sequences, around 49% seen once. Sequencing used sorted CD4+, CD8+, or CD8+CD57+ T cells (not recorded which) from PBMCs. The receptors stem from a human donor with aplastic anemia.

A remark on this clonotype: A much larger clone lies one base from this, so it may be a read error. The DNA of the CDR3 is TGTGACAGCAGTTACTTAACGACAGGGGAGGCTTTCTTT. Translated: CDSSYLTTGEAFF. This rearrangement joins TRBV6-6 to TRBJ1-1; 8 bases line up with TRBD1. Germline assignment: CDR1 MNHNY and CDR2 SVGAGI (reference sequence). This CDR3 region has 13 residues.

The chain has TRBV5-1 and TRBJ2-7; 7 bases align to TRBD1. Unmatched junction bases numbered 11, after V lost 5 bases and J lost 3 bases. The CDR3 is 15 residues long. Germline CDR1 is SGHRS and CDR2 is YFSETQ. In nucleotides, the CDR3 is TGCGCCAGCAGGGAACCGGGACAGCGAGTCTACGAGCAGTACTTC. It is translated as CASREPGQRVYEQYF.

The chain joins TRBV7-9 to TRBJ1-2; 7 bases match TRBD1. Germline V gene lookup returns CDR1 SEHNR and CDR2 FQNEAQ (reference sequence). J was trimmed by 5 bases and V by 6 bases; bases with no gene match: 6. The CDR3 is 13 residues long. The CDR3 spells CASRGGDSYGYTF. CDR3 nucleotide sequence: TGTGCCAGCAGGGGGGGGGACAGTTATGGCTACACCTTC.

J is TRBJ1-1 and V is TRBV20-1; possibly TRBD1 for D (5 bases). The CDR3 runs to 12 residues. In germline, CDR1 is DFQATT, CDR2 SNEGSKA (reference sequence). V lost 4 bases and J 4 bases, leaving 10 bases between the germline ends. In DNA form, the CDR3 reads TGCAGTGCTATTGGGGGGGGCACTGAAGCTTTCTTT. Its protein is CSAIGGGTEAFF.

The CDR3 reads CASSPSGDANYGYTF. CDR3 nucleotides: TGTGCCAGCTCACCATCAGGGGATGCTAACTATGGCTACACCTTC. The genes are TRBV18 and TRBJ1-2; D perhaps matches TRBD1 (6 bases). The CDR3 is 15 amino acids. Looked up from germline, CDR1 is KGHSH and CDR2 is LQKENI. Trimming removed 2 bases from V and 0 bases from J, with 10 bases in between.